The 22 T cell receptor beta chains presented below share a single source sample, sequenced in a study of T cells in Graves' hyperthyroidism and ophthalmopathy (dated by TCRdb to about 2019). The protocol used for the library was multiplex PCR. For sequencing, an Illumina HiSeq 2000 was employed. The TCR beta CDR3 regions were amplified from RNA transcripts. For the first round of RT-PCR on the TCR CDR3, the HTBI primer set was used together with the Qiagen OneStep RT-PCR kit. In-frame beta chains were kept once TCRdb had trimmed the public reads at Q25 with fastp and called clones with MiXCR. Under each unique CDR3 protein, matching rows form one entry showing the most common genes and DNA. The sample table holds about 400,000 distinct CDR3 sequences, of which more than 12% were seen once. Clones ranked in the top ten supply around a fifth of the sample. The sequencing sample was made of blood. All receptors derive from a woman in her twenties or thirties with Graves' ophthalmopathy.

This clonotype has at least ten counts. The rearrangement links TRBV2 to TRBJ1-1, with D perhaps matching TRBD1 (6 bases). Germline lookup yields CDR1 SNHLY and CDR2 FYNNEI. V was shortened by 8 bases and J by 3 bases, with 10 bases between the two germline ends. The CDR3 is 12 amino acids. The CDR3, as DNA: TGTGCCAGCTCGACAGGAGACACTGAAGCTTTCTTT. It yields the protein CASSTGDTEAFF.

This clonotype was detected many times. The rearrangement uses TRBV7-8 and TRBJ1-2, with D tentatively TRBD1 (5 bases). Per germline, CDR1 SGHVS and CDR2 FQNEAQ. The CDR3 extends over 14 amino acids. V lost 5 bases, J lost 2 bases, and 12 bases lay in between. The CDR3, as DNA: TGTGCCAGCAGCGACCGGGACCCCAACTATGGCTACACCTTC. Amino acid sequence: CASSDRDPNYGYTF. The whole variable domain, remainder taken from reference TRBV7-8 and TRBJ1-2, is GAGVSQSPRYKVAKRGQDVALRCDPISGHVSLFWYQQALGQGPEFLTYFQNEAQLDKSGLPSDRFFAERPEGSVSTLKIQRTQQEDSAVYLCASSDRDPNYGYTFGSGTRLTVV.

This clonotype was counted at least ten times. This chain links TRBV5-1 with TRBJ2-1; 14 bases map to TRBD2. Germline CDR1 reads SGHRS; CDR2 reads YFSETQ. There are 16 residues in the CDR3. The J segment lost 4 bases and the V segment lost 8 bases, leaving 8 bases of the junction unmatched. The CDR3 DNA sequence: TGCGCCAGTCGGACTAGCGGGGGGTATCCTTACAATGAGCAGTTCTTC. Translating gives CASRTSGGYPYNEQFF.

This clonotype was observed at least ten times. The chain employs TRBV28 and TRBJ2-2, with D perhaps being TRBD1 or TRBD2 (6 bases each). Germline V CDR1 and CDR2: MDHEN, SYDVKM. The V end was cut by 1 base, the J end by 4 bases, with 16 bases between. This CDR3 contains 17 residues. CDR3 bases: TGTGCCAGCAGTTTATACGGAGGGGGGCGCACCACCGGGGAGCTGTTTTTT. Amino acids: CASSLYGGGRTTGELFF. Looking up the rest from reference TRBV28 and TRBJ2-2 gives the full variable domain: DVKVTQSSRYLVKRTGEKVFLECVQDMDHENMFWYRQDPGLGLRLIYFSYDVKMKEKGDIPEGYSVSREKKERFSLILESASTNQTSMYLCASSLYGGGRTTGELFFGEGSRLTVL.

This clonotype was recorded many times. The chain links TRBV3-1 to TRBJ2-7; D ambiguous. The CDR3 has 16 amino acids. The germline V gene encodes CDR1 LGHDT and CDR2 YNNKEL (reference sequence). The V end lost 0 bases, the J end lost 0 bases, and 12 bases lay between the germline ends. In DNA form, the CDR3 reads TGTGCCAGCAGCCAAGATCTTGGACCCAGCTCCTACGAGCAGTACTTC. The encoded protein is CASSQDLGPSSYEQYF.

V is TRBV28 and J is TRBJ1-3; D is unresolved. Deletions cut 6 bases from V and 5 bases from J, with 8 bases between. This CDR3 region has 12 residues. From germline, CDR1 is MDHEN and CDR2 SYDVKM. CDR3 in DNA: TGTGCCAGCAGCACACAAAGAAACACCATATATTTT. It translates to CASSTQRNTIYF.

This clonotype has ten or more counts. The chain uses TRBV12-3 or TRBV12-4 and TRBJ1-1; the match to TRBD1 covers 10 bases. The V gene end was trimmed by 6 bases and the J gene end by 6 bases; junction bases not matched to a gene: 10. The CDR3 length is 15 residues. The CDR3 loop reads CASSPGQGRQPEAFF. The CDR3 DNA reads as TGTGCCAGCAGCCCGGGACAGGGGCGCCAGCCTGAAGCTTTCTTT.

The chain employs TRBV20-1 and TRBJ1-2; D is unresolved. Trimming removed 3 bases from V and 7 bases from J, with 12 bases in between. CDR1 is DFQATT, CDR2 SNEGSKA, per germline (reference sequence). This CDR3 region has 12 residues. The CDR3 region has the DNA TGCAGTGCTAGGAACGGACTCTCTGGCTACACCTTC. Encoded protein: CSARNGLSGYTF.

As regards this clonotype: The germline gene is not matched at one end of the junction; a read error may be the cause. This chain links TRBV27 with TRBJ1-1; 7 bases map to TRBD1. In germline, CDR1 is MNHEY, CDR2 SMNVEV (reference sequence). This CDR3 has 13 residues. CDR3 in DNA: TGTGCCGGCAGTAGGGGGCTAGGGACTGAAGCTTTCTTT. It codes for CAGSRGLGTEAFF.

The rearrangement uses TRBV3-1 and TRBJ2-6, with D hard to call. Trimming took off 0 bases at V and 2 bases at J, with 11 bases between the two ends. CDR1 LGHDT and CDR2 YNNKEL come from the germline V gene (reference sequence). The CDR3 consists of 17 residues. CDR3 nucleotides: TGTGCCAGCAGCCAAGATCTGGTTCACCCTGGGGCCAACGTCCTGACTTTC. Encoded protein: CASSQDLVHPGANVLTF.

The chain is built from TRBV28 and TRBJ2-1, with TRBD1 identical over 9 bases. J gave up 6 bases and V 7 bases, and 10 bases lay outside the gene matches. CDR3 size: 15 residues. Per germline, CDR1 MDHEN and CDR2 SYDVKM. The CDR3 DNA sequence: TGTGCCAGCAATAATCCGGGACAGGGCTCCAATGAGCAGTTCTTC. This codes for CASNNPGQGSNEQFF.

This clonotype was counted many times. The genes are TRBV7-8 and TRBJ2-1, with D tentatively TRBD2 (6 bases). There are 16 residues in the CDR3. Germline CDR1 and CDR2: SGHVS and FQNEAQ. V gave up 2 bases and J gave up 4 bases, with 15 bases separating them. Here the CDR3 reads CASSLSGANFYNEQFF. CDR3 sequence (DNA): TGTGCCAGCAGCTTATCGGGAGCCAATTTTTACAATGAGCAGTTCTTC.

This clonotype occurred many times. The rearrangement joins TRBV3-1 to TRBJ2-3; 9 bases line up with TRBD2. Germline V gene lookup returns CDR1 LGHDT and CDR2 YNNKEL (reference sequence). This CDR3 has 20 amino acids. V gave up 4 bases and J gave up 5 bases; unmatched junction bases: 22. CDR3 in amino acids: CASSRDHQGGSGGPIDTQYF. The CDR3 region has the DNA TGTGCCAGCAGCCGGGACCACCAGGGGGGAAGCGGGGGGCCGATAGATACGCAGTATTTT.

The genes are TRBV2 and TRBJ1-1; 9 bases line up with TRBD1. The V and J ends lost 7 bases and 1 base, in that order; junction bases with no gene match: 4. There are 14 residues in the CDR3. Germline loops: CDR1 SNHLY, CDR2 FYNNEI. The chain's CDR3 is CASTQGQGNTEAFF. The CDR3 region has the DNA TGTGCCAGCACCCAGGGACAGGGGAACACTGAAGCTTTCTTT.

This clonotype was counted at least ten times. The J gene is TRBJ1-1, the V gene TRBV5-1; TRBD1 matches at 8 bases. The CDR3 has 16 residues. Germline CDR1 is SGHRS and CDR2 is YFSETQ. Unmatched junction bases numbered 9, after V lost 5 bases and J lost 0 bases. The CDR3 sequence: CASRTGTGDMNTEAFF. Written as DNA, the CDR3 is TGCGCCAGCAGAACCGGGACAGGTGACATGAACACTGAAGCTTTCTTT.

This clonotype showed up many times. The V and J genes are TRBV30 and TRBJ1-1; the D is unclear. The CDR3 length is 15 residues. Germline CDR1 is GTSNPN and CDR2 is SVGIG (reference sequence). V lost 2 bases, J lost 0 bases, and 13 bases lay in between. This chain's CDR3 is CAWSTHKKMNTEAFF. The CDR3 region has the DNA TGTGCCTGGAGTACGCACAAGAAAATGAACACTGAAGCTTTCTTT.

This clonotype was picked up a small number of times. This sequence joins TRBV5-4 and TRBJ2-2; 10 nucleotides line up with TRBD1. Germline lookup yields CDR1 SGHNT and CDR2 YYREEE (reference sequence). This CDR3 contains 20 residues. The junction had 20 bases not matched to a gene; V was cut back by 4 bases and J by 5 bases. DNA of the CDR3: TGTGCCAGCAGCCAGAACATGGGTGGAGACAGGGGGCTAAGTACCGGGGAGCTGTTTTTT. Protein: CASSQNMGGDRGLSTGELFF.

This clonotype was seen repeatedly, ten times or more. J is TRBJ2-4 and V is TRBV20-1, with D tentatively TRBD2 (6 bases). From germline, CDR1 is DFQATT and CDR2 SNEGSKA (reference sequence). CDR3 length: 15 residues. Trimming stripped 6 bases from V and 1 base from J, with 16 bases between. CDR3 amino acids: CSAERRGSAKNIQYF. DNA for the CDR3: TGCAGTGCGGAAAGACGGGGGAGTGCCAAAAACATTCAGTACTTC.

This clonotype was seen repeatedly, ten times or more. The chain links TRBV2 to TRBJ2-2; D is uncertain. CDR1 and CDR2 from the germline V gene are SNHLY and FYNNEI. The CDR3 has 14 residues. The V end was cut by 10 bases, the J end by 1 base, with 13 bases between. The CDR3 protein is CATRTDMNTGELFF. The CDR3 nucleotides read TGTGCCACCAGAACCGACATGAACACCGGGGAGCTGTTTTTT.

This clonotype was counted at least ten times. CDR3 DNA: TGTGCCAGCAGCCCTCATGTAGCGGGGGAAGAGACCCAGTACTTC. Amino acid sequence: CASSPHVAGEETQYF. The J gene is TRBJ2-5, the V gene TRBV4-2; 9 bases line up with TRBD2. J gave up 3 bases and V 4 bases, and 6 bases lay outside the gene matches. CDR3 length: 15 amino acids. The germline CDR1 and CDR2 sequences are LGHNA and YNFKEQ.

This clonotype was seen only a few times. With a much larger clone just one base away, this may be a read error. The rearrangement uses TRBV12-3 or TRBV12-4 and TRBJ1-4; 7 bases match TRBD1. V shed 3 bases, J shed 10 bases, and the junction held 17 bases outside the gene matches. The CDR3 spans 17 residues. CDR3 coding DNA: TGTGCCAGCAGTTTGGGCCCGCGGAAAGGGGGCGCGAGAAAACTGTTTTTT. Amino acids: CASSLGPRKGGARKLFF.

At least ten counts were recorded for this clonotype. V and J are TRBV11-2 and TRBJ1-3; the D is unclear. V was trimmed by 7 bases and J by 4 bases, leaving 11 bases between them. Germline CDR1 reads SGHAT; CDR2 reads FQNNGV. This CDR3 spans 13 amino acids. The DNA for the CDR3 is TGTGCCAGCACCACTTACGCGGGAAACACCATATATTTT. Translated, it gives CASTTYAGNTIYF.